Listed here are 23 T cell receptor beta chains from one sample, sequenced in a study of blood T cells in healthy people across ages. Primed by a sample-barcoded 5' primer and a J-beta primer mix, a second PCR proceeded for 7 to 11 cycles. From the 5' RACE reads, TCRdb called clonotypes with MiXCR, one entry per CDR3 protein. Among about 1.1 million distinct CDR3 sequences, 35% to 40% were seen once, and the ten largest hold roughly 13%. The sequenced sample consisted of blood. These receptors all come from a man younger than 35 in good health.

CDR3 sequence: CASSTLAGDTYNEQFF. In nucleotides, the CDR3 is TGTGCCAGCAGCACCCTAGCGGGCGATACCTACAATGAGCAGTTCTTC. The V call is TRBV11-1, the J call TRBJ2-1; 8 bases agree with TRBD2. CDR1 is SGHAT and CDR2 is FQDESV in the germline V gene (reference sequence). The CDR3 contains 16 residues. V was clipped by 5 bases and J by 2 bases; unmatched bases: 8.

This clonotype was counted a few times. The chain is built from TRBV10-3 and TRBJ2-1; 10 nucleotides line up with TRBD1. V lost 6 bases, J lost 5 bases, and 7 bases stayed unmatched. The CDR3 consists of 15 residues. The germline gives CDR1 ENHRY, CDR2 SYGVKD. In DNA form, the CDR3 reads TGTGCCATCAGAGCCGGGACAGGGGATAACAATGAGCAGTTCTTC. Translating it yields CAIRAGTGDNNEQFF.

The rearrangement links TRBV7-9 to TRBJ2-6; 12 bases fit TRBD2. V dropped 5 bases and J dropped 0; count of bases not matched to a gene: 8. The germline gives CDR1 SEHNR, CDR2 FQNEAQ (reference sequence). This CDR3 region has 19 residues. The CDR3 nucleotides are TGTGCCAGCAGCCCCCGACTAGCGGGGGCCCTCTCTGGGGCCAACGTCCTGACTTTC. Translating gives CASSPRLAGALSGANVLTF. The whole variable domain, filled in from reference TRBV7-9 and TRBJ2-6, reads DTGVSQNPRHKITKRGQNVTFRCDPISEHNRLYWYRQTLGQGPEFLTYFQNEAQLEKSRLLSDRFSAERPKGSFSTLEIQRTEQGDSAMYLCASSPRLAGALSGANVLTFGAGSRLTVL.

V and J are TRBV6-5 and TRBJ1-2; D possibly corresponds to TRBD1 (6 bases). V gave up 6 bases and J gave up 4 bases, with 15 bases separating them. Germline V CDR1 and CDR2: MNHEY, SVGAGI. The CDR3 is 14 amino acids. The CDR3 loop reads CASSQGRGAYGYTF. The CDR3 nucleotides are TGTGCCAGCAGCCAAGGCAGGGGTGCCTATGGCTACACCTTC.

The gene calls are TRBV10-3 and TRBJ1-1; tentatively, D is TRBD1 (6 bases). Germline lookup yields CDR1 ENHRY and CDR2 SYGVKD. The CDR3 consists of 13 residues. V dropped 0 bases and J dropped 10 bases, with 12 bases sitting between them. The CDR3 region has the DNA TGTGCCATCAGTGAGTCTTTGGGCAGGGGAGCTTTCTTT. Protein sequence: CAISESLGRGAFF.

This clonotype was counted only a few times. V usage is TRBV20-1 and J usage is TRBJ2-3, with TRBD2 matching over 7 bases. The CDR3 runs to 12 residues. The germline V gene encodes CDR1 DFQATT and CDR2 SNEGSKA (reference sequence). The junction had 0 bases not matched to a gene; V was cut back by 6 bases and J by 0 bases. The CDR3 sequence: CSAGGSTDTQYF. The CDR3 coding sequence is TGCAGTGCGGGGGGGAGCACAGATACGCAGTATTTT.

The gene calls are TRBV24-1 and TRBJ2-7; D gene unclear. The CDR3 loop spans 13 amino acids. V was pared by 9 bases and J by 7 bases, with 18 bases between. Germline loops: CDR1 KGHDR, CDR2 SFDVKD. The CDR3 nucleotides are TGTGCCACCGGGCCCCCGTTCTACAATGAGCAGTACTTC. It encodes CATGPPFYNEQYF.

V is TRBV18 and J is TRBJ1-5; 7 bases map to TRBD1. Losses at the gene ends were 3 bases for V and 7 bases for J; bases not matched to a gene: 12. The CDR3 has 16 amino acids. The germline V gene has CDR1 KGHSH and CDR2 LQKENI. The CDR3 nucleotides read TGTGCCAGCTCACCGCAAACCGGGACAGATGGACAGCCCCAGCATTTT. This translates into CASSPQTGTDGQPQHF. Filled out from reference TRBV18 and TRBJ1-5, the complete variable domain reads NAGVMQNPRHLVRRRGQEARLRCSPMKGHSHVYWYRQLPEEGLKFMVYLQKENIIDESGMPKERFSAEFPKEGPSILRIQQVVRGDSAAYFCASSPQTGTDGQPQHFGDGTRLSIL.

V usage is TRBV4-3 and J usage is TRBJ1-2, with D maybe TRBD1 (5 bases). In germline, CDR1 is LGHNA, CDR2 YSLEER. CDR3 length: 16 amino acids. Trimming shortened V by 1 base and J by 7 bases, and 19 bases separated the two germline ends. In DNA form, the CDR3 reads TGCGCCAGCAGCCAAGCTTTCCTCAAGATTAGGGGTGGCTACACCTTC. Protein product: CASSQAFLKIRGGYTF.

The J gene is TRBJ1-6, the V gene TRBV13; D gene uncertain. The CDR3 extends over 15 amino acids. Germline CDR1 PRHDT, CDR2 FYEKMQ (reference sequence). Between the trimmed V and J ends, which lost 5 bases and 7 bases, there was a span of 15 bases. CDR3 loop: CASSLRATGNSPLHF. In nucleotides, the CDR3 is TGTGCCAGCAGCCTCCGGGCGACGGGGAATTCACCCCTCCACTTT.

This clonotype occurred a few times. V usage is TRBV4-3 and J usage is TRBJ1-4; no reliable D call. The CDR3 consists of 14 residues. Germline CDR1 reads LGHNA; CDR2 reads YSLEER. V lost 1 base and J lost 7, with 10 bases in between. The chain's CDR3 is CASSQVRTSEKLFF. For the CDR3, the DNA is TGCGCCAGCAGCCAAGTTCGCACCAGTGAAAAACTGTTTTTT.

The chain has TRBV9 and TRBJ1-1; possible D gene TRBD1, 5 bases. This CDR3 comprises 12 residues. Trimming left V 7 bases short and J 1 base short, with 8 bases between. CDR1 is SGDLS, CDR2 YYNGEE, per germline. CDR3 DNA sequence: TGTGCCAGCGCAGGGACGAACACTGAAGCTTTCTTT. Protein sequence: CASAGTNTEAFF.

This chain joins TRBV14 and TRBJ1-5; 8 bases match TRBD1. The CDR3 has 15 amino acids. Germline CDR1 reads SGHDN; CDR2 reads FVKESK. Trimming cost V 9 bases and J 1 base; bases outside gene matches: 8. CDR3 DNA sequence: TGTGCCAGTAGCTCAGGGGGCGCGAGCAATCAGCCCCAGCATTTT. Translation gives CASSSGGASNQPQHF.

The chain is built from TRBV20-1 and TRBJ2-2, with 9 bases fitting TRBD1. V gave up 1 base and J gave up 4 bases; unmatched junction bases: 4. The CDR3 length is 15 residues. Per the germline V gene, CDR1 is DFQATT and CDR2 is SNEGSKA (reference sequence). The CDR3 region has the DNA TGCAGTGCTAGAGGGGGGGACAGGGTCACCGGGGAGCTGTTTTTT. Translation: CSARGGDRVTGELFF.

This chain uses TRBV4-1 with TRBJ1-1; D not resolved. The V gene lost 3 bases and the J gene lost 1 base, with 9 bases spanning the gap. The CDR3 is 14 amino acids. CDR1 is MGHRA, CDR2 YSYEKL, per germline. The CDR3, as DNA: TGCGCCAGCAGCCAGTTACTTGGGAACACTGAAGCTTTCTTT. It codes for CASSQLLGNTEAFF.

The rearrangement links TRBV29-1 to TRBJ2-7; D possibly uses TRBD1 or TRBD2 (5 bases each). The J call is uncertain, as TRBJ2-5 better fits the DNA end. This CDR3 region has 15 residues. CDR1 and CDR2 (germline): SQVTM, ANQGSEA. Written as DNA, the CDR3 is TGCAGCGTTGTGGGGCAAGGCTTAGTCGGGAAGACCCAGTACTTC. Its protein product is CSVVGQGLVGKTQYF.

This chain uses TRBV10-3 with TRBJ2-7, with D possibly TRBD1 on 5 matching bases. CDR1 is ENHRY, CDR2 SYGVKD, per germline. The V end lost 0 bases, the J end lost 4 bases, and 13 bases lay between the germline ends. The CDR3 totals 15 residues. The CDR3 spells CAISESKQEQYEQYF. The CDR3 nucleotides read TGTGCCATCAGTGAGTCGAAACAGGAGCAGTACGAGCAGTACTTC.

The genes are TRBV20-1 and TRBJ2-1; 8 bases agree with TRBD2. From germline, CDR1 is DFQATT and CDR2 SNEGSKA (reference sequence). The CDR3 totals 14 residues. Trimming at V came to 1 base and at J to 8 bases, leaving 7 bases not matched to a gene. The CDR3 DNA reads TGCAGTGCTAGAGCCGTCGGGGGGGTTCATGAGCAGTTCTTC. It translates to CSARAVGGVHEQFF.

This clonotype showed up just a few times. The rearrangement joins TRBV27 to TRBJ2-7; D perhaps matches TRBD1 (6 bases). Germline CDR1 and CDR2: MNHEY and SMNVEV (reference sequence). This CDR3 is 14 amino acids long. The germline V and J ends were trimmed by 4 bases and 1 base, with 11 bases remaining between them. CDR3 in amino acids: CASSSTTGSYEQYF. CDR3 bases: TGTGCCAGCAGTTCTACGACAGGTTCCTACGAGCAGTACTTC.

The rearrangement joins TRBV27 to TRBJ2-1; D ambiguous. This CDR3 contains 13 residues. V was shortened by 3 bases and J by 8 bases, with 11 bases between the two germline ends. Germline CDR1 reads MNHEY; CDR2 reads SMNVEV (reference sequence). The CDR3 here is CASSLSPGHEQFF. As DNA, the CDR3 is TGTGCCAGCAGTTTGAGCCCGGGCCATGAGCAGTTCTTC.

This clonotype was detected many times. The chain links TRBV7-2 to TRBJ1-2; D not resolved. V lost 2 bases and J lost 8, with 21 bases in between. The CDR3 sequence is 16 residues long. CDR1 is SGHTA and CDR2 is FQGNSA in the germline V gene. CDR3 in amino acids: CASSLNGGRIQGGYTF. The CDR3 DNA reads as TGTGCCAGCAGCTTAAATGGAGGGCGTATCCAAGGGGGCTACACCTTC.

The chain combines TRBV2 with TRBJ2-1; 11 nucleotides line up with TRBD2. The last part of the DNA fits TRBJ2-7 better; the J call may be wrong. CDR1 SNHLY and CDR2 FYNNEI come from the germline V gene. This CDR3 contains 15 residues. CDR3 region: CASRSLAGAYNEQYF. In DNA, the CDR3 is TGTGCCAGCAGGTCACTAGCGGGGGCCTACAATGAGCAGTACTTC.

This clonotype has only a few counts. This rearrangement joins TRBV3-1 to TRBJ1-1; no firm D call. Germline V CDR1 and CDR2: LGHDT, YNNKEL (reference sequence). The CDR3 is 14 amino acids. The germline V and J ends were trimmed by 1 base and 0 bases, with 6 bases remaining between them. This CDR3 reads CASSQALMNTEAFF. The CDR3 DNA is TGTGCCAGCAGCCAAGCACTCATGAACACTGAAGCTTTCTTT.